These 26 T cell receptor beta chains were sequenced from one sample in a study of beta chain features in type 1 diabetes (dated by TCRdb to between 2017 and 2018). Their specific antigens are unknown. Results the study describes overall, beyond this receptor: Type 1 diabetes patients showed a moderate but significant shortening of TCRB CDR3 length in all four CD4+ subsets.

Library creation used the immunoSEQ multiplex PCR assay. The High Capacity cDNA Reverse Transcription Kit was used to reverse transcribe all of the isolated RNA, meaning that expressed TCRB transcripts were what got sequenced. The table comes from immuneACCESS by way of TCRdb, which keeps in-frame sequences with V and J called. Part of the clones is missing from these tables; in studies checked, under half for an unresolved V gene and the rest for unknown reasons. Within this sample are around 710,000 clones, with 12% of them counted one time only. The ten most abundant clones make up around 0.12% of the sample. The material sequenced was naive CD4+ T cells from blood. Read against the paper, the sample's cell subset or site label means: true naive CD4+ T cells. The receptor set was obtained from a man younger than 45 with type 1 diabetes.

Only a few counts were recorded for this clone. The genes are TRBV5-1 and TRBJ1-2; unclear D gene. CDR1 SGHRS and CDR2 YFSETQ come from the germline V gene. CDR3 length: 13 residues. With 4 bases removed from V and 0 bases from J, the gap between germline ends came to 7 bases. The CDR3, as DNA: TGCGCCAGCAGCATGGAGACTAACTATGGCTACACCTTC. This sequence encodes CASSMETNYGYTF.

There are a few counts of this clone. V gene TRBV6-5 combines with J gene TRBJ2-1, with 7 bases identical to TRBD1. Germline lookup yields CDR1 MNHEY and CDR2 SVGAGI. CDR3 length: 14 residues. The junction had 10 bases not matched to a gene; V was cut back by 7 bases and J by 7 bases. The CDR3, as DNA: TGTGCCAGCACCCCAGGGGGATATGGGAATGAGCAGTTCTTC. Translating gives CASTPGGYGNEQFF.

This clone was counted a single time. CDR3 sequence: CASSPMGGGTEAFF. DNA of the CDR3: TGTGCCAGCAGCCCCATGGGAGGGGGCACTGAAGCTTTCTTT. This sequence joins TRBV7-3 and TRBJ1-1; perhaps TRBD1 as D (6 bases). CDR3 length: 14 residues. The germline V gene encodes CDR1 SGHTA and CDR2 FQGTGA. Trimming took off 5 bases at V and 4 bases at J, with 14 bases between the two ends.

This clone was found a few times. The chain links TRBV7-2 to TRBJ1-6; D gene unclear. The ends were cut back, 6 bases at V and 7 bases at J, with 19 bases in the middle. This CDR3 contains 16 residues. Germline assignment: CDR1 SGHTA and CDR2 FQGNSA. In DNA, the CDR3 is TGTGCCAGCAGGTCAGGACGGGTACCGAGGAATTCACCCCTCCACTTT. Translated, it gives CASRSGRVPRNSPLHF.

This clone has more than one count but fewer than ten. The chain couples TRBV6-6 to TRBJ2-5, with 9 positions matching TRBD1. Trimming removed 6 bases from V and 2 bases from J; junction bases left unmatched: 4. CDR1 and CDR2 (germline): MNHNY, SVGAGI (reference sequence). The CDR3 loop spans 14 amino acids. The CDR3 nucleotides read TGTGCCAGCAGGGGGACAGGGAGACAAGAGACCCAGTACTTC. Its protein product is CASRGTGRQETQYF.

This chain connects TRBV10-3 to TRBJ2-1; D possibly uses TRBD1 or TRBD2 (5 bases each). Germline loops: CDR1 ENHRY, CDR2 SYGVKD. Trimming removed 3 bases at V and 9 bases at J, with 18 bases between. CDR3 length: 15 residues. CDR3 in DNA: TGTGCCATCAGTGAAGGGGCTAGCACTATCCGTGAGCAGTTCTTC. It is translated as CAISEGASTIREQFF.

The CDR3 DNA reads as TGTGCCAGCAGCTTAGCTGGCGGGGGTGCTAGGGGCGAGCAGTACTTC. Its translation: CASSLAGGGARGEQYF. This chain connects TRBV7-2 to TRBJ2-7, with TRBD2 identical over 7 bases. This CDR3 has 16 residues. Germline lookup yields CDR1 SGHTA and CDR2 FQGNSA. The junction had 11 bases not matched to a gene; V was cut back by 0 bases and J by 6 bases. The full variable domain, with the rest looked up from reference TRBV7-2 and TRBJ2-7, is GAGVSQSPSNKVTEKGKDVELRCDPISGHTALYWYRQSLGQGLEFLIYFQGNSAPDKSGLPSDRFSAERTGGSVSTLTIQRTQQEDSAVYLCASSLAGGGARGEQYFGPGTRLTVT.

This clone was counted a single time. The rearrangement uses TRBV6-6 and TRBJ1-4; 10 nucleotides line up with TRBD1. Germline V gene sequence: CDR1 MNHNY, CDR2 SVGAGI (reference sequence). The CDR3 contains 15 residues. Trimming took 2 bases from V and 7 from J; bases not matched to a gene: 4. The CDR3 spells CASSYRDRGFEKLFF. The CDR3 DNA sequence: TGTGCCAGCAGTTACCGGGACAGGGGCTTTGAAAAACTGTTTTTT.

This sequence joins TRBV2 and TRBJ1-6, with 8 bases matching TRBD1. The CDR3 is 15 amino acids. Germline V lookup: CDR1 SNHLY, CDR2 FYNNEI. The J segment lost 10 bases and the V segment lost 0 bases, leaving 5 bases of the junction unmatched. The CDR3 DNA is TGTGCCAGCAGTGAAGCCGGGACAGGAGGCTCACCCCTCCACTTT. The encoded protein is CASSEAGTGGSPLHF.

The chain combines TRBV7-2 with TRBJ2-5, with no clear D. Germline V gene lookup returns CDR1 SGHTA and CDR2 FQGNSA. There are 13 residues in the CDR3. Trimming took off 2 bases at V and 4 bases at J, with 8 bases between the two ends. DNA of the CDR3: TGTGCCAGCAGCTTATCCCTCAGAGAGACCCAGTACTTC. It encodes CASSLSLRETQYF.

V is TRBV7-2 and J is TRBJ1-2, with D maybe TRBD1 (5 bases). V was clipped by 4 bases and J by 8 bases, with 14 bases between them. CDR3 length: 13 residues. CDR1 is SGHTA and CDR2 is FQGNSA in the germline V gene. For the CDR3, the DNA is TGTGCCAGCAGCTGGGGCGGAGGACAAGGCTACACCTTC. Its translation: CASSWGGGQGYTF. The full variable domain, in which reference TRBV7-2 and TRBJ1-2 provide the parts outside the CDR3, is GAGVSQSPSNKVTEKGKDVELRCDPISGHTALYWYRQSLGQGLEFLIYFQGNSAPDKSGLPSDRFSAERTGGSVSTLTIQRTQQEDSAVYLCASSWGGGQGYTFGSGTRLTVV.

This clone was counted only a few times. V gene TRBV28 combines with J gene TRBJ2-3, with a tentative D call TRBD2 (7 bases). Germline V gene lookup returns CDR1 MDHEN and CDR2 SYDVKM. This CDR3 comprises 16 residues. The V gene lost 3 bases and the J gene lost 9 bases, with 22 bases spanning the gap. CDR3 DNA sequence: TGTGCCAGCAGTTTCTTCCGGGGGGCGGGAAGAGGAACGCAGTATTTT. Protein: CASSFFRGAGRGTQYF.

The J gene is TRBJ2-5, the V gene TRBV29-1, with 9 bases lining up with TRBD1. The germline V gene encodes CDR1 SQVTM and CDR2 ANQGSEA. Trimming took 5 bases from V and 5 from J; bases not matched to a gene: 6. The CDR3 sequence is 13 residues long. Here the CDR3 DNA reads TGCAGCGTTTCTGGACAGGGGAAGGAGACCCAGTACTTC. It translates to CSVSGQGKETQYF. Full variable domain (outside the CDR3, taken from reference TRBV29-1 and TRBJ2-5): SAVISQKPSRDICQRGTSLTIQCQVDSQVTMMFWYRQQPGQSLTLIATANQGSEATYESGFVIDKFPISRPNLTFSTLTVSNMSPEDSSIYLCSVSGQGKETQYFGPGTRLLVL.

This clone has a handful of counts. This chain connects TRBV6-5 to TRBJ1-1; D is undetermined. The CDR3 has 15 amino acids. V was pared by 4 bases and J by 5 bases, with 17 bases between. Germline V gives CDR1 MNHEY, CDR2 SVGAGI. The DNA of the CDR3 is TGTGCCAGCAGTTCCAGAAGCGGCAGAGTTACTGAAGCTTTCTTT. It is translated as CASSSRSGRVTEAFF.

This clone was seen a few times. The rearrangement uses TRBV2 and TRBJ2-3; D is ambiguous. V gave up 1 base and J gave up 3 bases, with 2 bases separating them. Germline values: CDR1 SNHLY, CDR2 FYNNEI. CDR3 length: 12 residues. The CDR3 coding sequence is TGTGCCAGCAGTGAAGTGACAGATACGCAGTATTTT. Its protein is CASSEVTDTQYF.

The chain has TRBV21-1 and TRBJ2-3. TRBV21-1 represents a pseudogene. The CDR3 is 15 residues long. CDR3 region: CASSKGQGDADTQYF. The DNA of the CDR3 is TGTGCCAGCAGCAAAGGGCAGGGAGATGCAGATACGCAGTATTTT.

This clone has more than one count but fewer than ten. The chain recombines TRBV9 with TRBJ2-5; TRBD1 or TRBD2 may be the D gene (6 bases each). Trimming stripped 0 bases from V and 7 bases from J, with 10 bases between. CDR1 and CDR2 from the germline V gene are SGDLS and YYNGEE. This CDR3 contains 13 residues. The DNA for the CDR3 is TGTGCCAGCAGCGTAGCGGGGGCCGGGACCCAGTACTTC. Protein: CASSVAGAGTQYF.

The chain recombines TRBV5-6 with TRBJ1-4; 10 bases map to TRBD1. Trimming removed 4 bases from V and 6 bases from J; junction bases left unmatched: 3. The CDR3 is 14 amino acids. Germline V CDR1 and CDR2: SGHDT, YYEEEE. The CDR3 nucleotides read TGTGCCAGCAGCCCGGACAGGGGGGATGAAAAACTGTTTTTT. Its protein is CASSPDRGDEKLFF.

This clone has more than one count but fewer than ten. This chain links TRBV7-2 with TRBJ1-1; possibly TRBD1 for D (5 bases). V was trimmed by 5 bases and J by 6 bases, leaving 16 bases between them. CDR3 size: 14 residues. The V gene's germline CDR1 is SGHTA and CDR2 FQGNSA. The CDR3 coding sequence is TGTGCCAGCAGCCCGACAGAGGGAAGATCTGAAGCTTTCTTT. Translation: CASSPTEGRSEAFF.

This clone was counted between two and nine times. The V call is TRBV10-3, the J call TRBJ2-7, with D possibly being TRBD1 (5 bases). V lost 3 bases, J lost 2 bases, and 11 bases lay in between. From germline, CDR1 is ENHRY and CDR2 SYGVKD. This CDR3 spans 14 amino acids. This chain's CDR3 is CAISEAHRPYEQYF. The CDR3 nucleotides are TGTGCCATCAGTGAAGCACACAGGCCCTACGAGCAGTACTTC.

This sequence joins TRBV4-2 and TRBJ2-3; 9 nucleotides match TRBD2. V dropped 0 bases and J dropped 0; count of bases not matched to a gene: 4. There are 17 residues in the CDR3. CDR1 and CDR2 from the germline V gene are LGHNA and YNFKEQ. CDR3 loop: CASSQDVAGDSTDTQYF. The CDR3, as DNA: TGTGCCAGCAGCCAAGATGTAGCGGGGGATAGCACAGATACGCAGTATTTT.

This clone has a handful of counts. As DNA, the CDR3 is TGCGCCAGCAGCTCCGGGACAGGCGCAGATACGCAGTATTTT. This codes for CASSSGTGADTQYF. The chain combines TRBV5-1 with TRBJ2-3, with TRBD1 matching 8 bases. CDR3 length: 14 residues. Looked up from germline, CDR1 is SGHRS and CDR2 is YFSETQ. The junction had 4 bases not matched to a gene; V was cut back by 3 bases and J by 4 bases.

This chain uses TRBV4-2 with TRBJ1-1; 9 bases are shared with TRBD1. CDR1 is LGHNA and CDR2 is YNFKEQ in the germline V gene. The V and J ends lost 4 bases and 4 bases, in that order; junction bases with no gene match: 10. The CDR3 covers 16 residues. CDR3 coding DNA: TGTGCCAGCAGCCCGAGGACAGGGGATGGTGTCACTGAAGCTTTCTTT. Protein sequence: CASSPRTGDGVTEAFF.

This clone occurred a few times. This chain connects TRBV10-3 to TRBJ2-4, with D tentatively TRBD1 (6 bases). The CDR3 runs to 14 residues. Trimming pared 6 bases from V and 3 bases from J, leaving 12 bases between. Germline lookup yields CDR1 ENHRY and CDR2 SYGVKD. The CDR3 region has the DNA TGTGCCATCAGCCCCCAGGGGAACAAAAACATTCAGTACTTC. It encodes CAISPQGNKNIQYF.

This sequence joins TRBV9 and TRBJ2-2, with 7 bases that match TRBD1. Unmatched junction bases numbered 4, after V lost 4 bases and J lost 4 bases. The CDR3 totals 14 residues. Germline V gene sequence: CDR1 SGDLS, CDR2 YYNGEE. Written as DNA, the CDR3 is TGTGCCAGCAGCTTACAGGGGTCCACCGGGGAGCTGTTTTTT. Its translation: CASSLQGSTGELFF.

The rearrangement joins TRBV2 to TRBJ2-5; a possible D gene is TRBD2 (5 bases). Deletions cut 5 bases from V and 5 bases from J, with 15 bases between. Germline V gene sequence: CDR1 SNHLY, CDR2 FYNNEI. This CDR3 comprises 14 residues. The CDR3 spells CASSSHGVGETQYF. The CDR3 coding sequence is TGTGCCAGCAGTTCCCACGGGGTCGGCGAGACCCAGTACTTC.